This T cell receptor (beta chain) was recorded in a study of blood T cell repertoires in COVID-19. On the study more broadly: Samples representing acute and convalescent COVID-19 were sourced from the United States, Italy and Spain.

Authors' methods: The assay estimated nucleated cells by amplifying reference gene primers. TCRdb's table, derived via immunoSEQ multiplex PCR, lists solely in-frame clones and lacks some. D and trimming come from the DNA, and the V and J calls and clone size come from that table. The sample yields about 140,000 clones, almost 85% seen once. A few counts support this clone. Trimming pared 4 bases from V and 7 bases from J, leaving 19 bases between. The germline gives CDR1 MGHRA, CDR2 YSYEKL. The CDR3 contains 16 residues. The origin of this receptor is a man aged 45 to 65 with acute or convalescent COVID-19. The rearrangement joins TRBV4-1 to TRBJ2-2; a possible D gene is TRBD2 (5 bases). Sample: peripheral blood. The CDR3 DNA reads TGCGCCAGCAGCCTCTTTAGTACGGCCCGGGGCGGGGAGCTGTTTTTT. Amino acid sequence: CASSLFSTARGGELFF.